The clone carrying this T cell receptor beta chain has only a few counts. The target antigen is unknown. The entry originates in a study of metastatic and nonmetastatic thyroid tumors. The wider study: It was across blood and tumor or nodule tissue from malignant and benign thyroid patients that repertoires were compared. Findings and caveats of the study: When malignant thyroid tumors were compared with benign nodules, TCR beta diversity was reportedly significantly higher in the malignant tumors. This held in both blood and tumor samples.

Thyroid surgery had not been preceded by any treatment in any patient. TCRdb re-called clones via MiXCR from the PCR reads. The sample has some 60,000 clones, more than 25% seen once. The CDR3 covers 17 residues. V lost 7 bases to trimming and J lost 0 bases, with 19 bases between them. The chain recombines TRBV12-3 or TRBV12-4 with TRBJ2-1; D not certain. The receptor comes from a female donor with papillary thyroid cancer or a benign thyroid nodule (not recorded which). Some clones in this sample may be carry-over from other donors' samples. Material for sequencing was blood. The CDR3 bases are TGTGCCAGCACCCCACCCCCCGGTTCAAGCTCCTACAATGAGCAGTTCTTC. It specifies CASTPPPGSSSYNEQFF.